The clone carrying this TCR beta chain was seen ten or more times. Its antigen is as yet unknown. The PCR template was genomic DNA. A primer set of 30 forward and 13 reverse primers amplified the CDR3. TCRdb called the multiplex PCR reads again in MiXCR, with one record for every CDR3 protein. The repertoire holds fewer than 300,000 distinct CDR3 sequences, with more than 45% as singletons. CDR3 length: 14 amino acids. In germline, CDR1 is LNHDA, CDR2 SQIVND (reference sequence). Losses at the gene ends were 5 bases for V and 2 bases for J; bases not matched to a gene: 5. These data come from a study of type 1 and type 2 diabetes patients. Study as a whole: The whole study generated about 19 million paired-end reads.

About 10 milliliters of peripheral blood were drawn from each donor. Study conclusions and caveats: Age and gender were not matched between study groups, possibly biasing interpretation.

The rearrangement links TRBV19 to TRBJ2-7; 8 bases line up with TRBD2. The sequencing sample was made of peripheral blood mononuclear cells (PBMCs). The receptor comes from a man between 18 and 29 years old with type 2 diabetes. CDR3 bases: TGTGCCAGTAGTCTGACTAGCGCGACCTACGAGCAGTACTTC. This encodes CASSLTSATYEQYF.